The text below deals with one TCR beta chain. The record originates from a study of blood T cell repertoires in COVID-19. Study-wide background: Donors in the United States, Italy and Spain gave samples during acute or convalescent COVID-19. In each case, the material was cDNA or gDNA derived from T cells, B-cell-depleted T cells, or PBMCs.

Authors' analysis steps: How many nucleated cells were present was estimated from reference gene primer amplification. The table came from immunoSEQ multiplex PCR; TCRdb's copy has only in-frame clones and leaves some out. Clone size and the V and J calls come from that table; the DNA yielded D and trimming. Among 150,000 to 200,000 clones listed, about three quarters were seen once. The CDR3 contains 13 residues. Deletions cut 4 bases from V and 14 bases from J, with 22 bases between. Germline V gene data show CDR1 as GTSNPN and CDR2 as SVGIG (reference sequence). The gene calls are TRBV30 and TRBJ2-3; no definite D call. The receptor comes from a man between 60 and 70 years old with acute or convalescent COVID-19. The material sequenced was peripheral blood. The chain's CDR3 is CAWTVPQGESRYF. The CDR3 bases are TGTGCCTGGACAGTTCCACAAGGAGAGTCTCGGTATTTT.